The 15 T cell receptor beta chains presented below share a single source sample, sequenced in a study of T-cell memory formation after mild COVID-19. TCRdb reprocessed the 5' RACE reads via MiXCR and lists one record per CDR3 protein. The data show 75,000 to 90,000 distinct CDR3 sequences, roughly 13% seen once. The sequenced sample was PBMCs or a T cell subset sorted from them (not recorded which). The receptors stem from an adult woman who had mild COVID-19 (a few samples of this study predate the infection). Cell type and time point are not known.

This rearrangement joins TRBV4-1 to TRBJ2-3; 14 nucleotides match TRBD2. Germline CDR1 MGHRA, CDR2 YSYEKL. V shed 3 bases, J shed 6 bases, and the junction held 20 bases outside the gene matches. The CDR3 contains 21 residues. The CDR3 coding sequence is TGCGCCAGCAGCCACTCCTCCCTGGGACTAGCGGGGGCCCACCGGTACGATACGCAGTATTTT. Translated: CASSHSSLGLAGAHRYDTQYF.

The chain is built from TRBV29-1 and TRBJ2-3; tentatively, D is TRBD2 (6 bases). CDR3 length equals 14 residues. The V end was cut by 6 bases, the J end by 4 bases, with 17 bases between. The germline V gene encodes CDR1 SQVTM and CDR2 ANQGSEA. The CDR3 reads CSVPDGLNSDTQYF. CDR3 DNA: TGCAGCGTCCCGGACGGACTAAACTCAGATACGCAGTATTTT.

The chain is built from TRBV7-3 and TRBJ1-1; D not certain. CDR3 size: 13 residues. V lost 4 bases and J lost 5, with 11 bases in between. Germline CDR1 and CDR2: SGHTA and FQGTGA. The CDR3 here is CASSSGGRTEAFF. CDR3 sequence (DNA): TGTGCCAGCAGCTCCGGAGGAAGAACTGAAGCTTTCTTT.

J is TRBJ2-4 and V is TRBV10-1; D is unresolved. This CDR3 comprises 16 residues. V lost 5 bases and J 0 bases, leaving 14 bases between the germline ends. Germline CDR1 is WNHNN and CDR2 is SYGVQD (reference sequence). CDR3 DNA: TGCGCCAGCAGTCTGGAAAAACGGCTAGCCAAAAACATTCAGTACTTC. This codes for CASSLEKRLAKNIQYF.

This clonotype was detected ten times or more. This sequence joins TRBV29-1 and TRBJ1-2; 7 nucleotides agree with TRBD1. CDR1 is SQVTM and CDR2 is ANQGSEA in the germline V gene. The CDR3 spans 14 residues. V lost 5 bases, J lost 7 bases, and 13 bases stayed unmatched. CDR3 bases: TGCAGCGTTCTTAGACAGGGTGAATCCGTTGGCTACACCTTC. Amino acid sequence: CSVLRQGESVGYTF.

This clonotype was detected a few times. The chain recombines TRBV27 with TRBJ2-7, with D perhaps given as TRBD1 or TRBD2 (5 bases each). Germline CDR1 and CDR2: MNHEY and SMNVEV (reference sequence). The CDR3 totals 16 residues. With 5 bases removed from V and 0 bases from J, the gap between germline ends came to 17 bases. The chain's CDR3 is CASSLWGTPPSYEQYF. In DNA form, the CDR3 reads TGTGCCAGCAGTCTATGGGGGACCCCTCCCTCCTACGAGCAGTACTTC.

CDR3 sequence reads: CASSLVGGVTDTQYF. CDR3 nucleotide sequence: TGCGCCAGCAGCTTGGTCGGAGGGGTCACAGATACGCAGTATTTT. This sequence joins TRBV5-1 and TRBJ2-3; D might be TRBD2 (6 bases). V was trimmed by 0 bases and J by 2 bases, leaving 10 bases between them. The CDR3 loop spans 15 amino acids. From germline, CDR1 is SGHRS and CDR2 YFSETQ.

This clonotype was observed at least ten times. CDR3 DNA: TGTGCCAGCAGGGGGTGGCAGGAGACTGAAGCTTTCTTT. Its translation: CASRGWQETEAFF. The chain couples TRBV5-4 to TRBJ1-1; D ambiguous. Trimming stripped 5 bases from V and 5 bases from J, with 13 bases between. The CDR3 has 13 residues. Germline V gene sequence: CDR1 SGHNT, CDR2 YYREEE (reference sequence).

The V call is TRBV4-3, the J call TRBJ2-1, with D maybe TRBD1 (5 bases). The V end lost 0 bases, the J end lost 6 bases, and 15 bases lay between the germline ends. Germline V CDR1 and CDR2: LGHNA, YSLEER. CDR3 length: 16 residues. CDR3 in amino acids: CASSQDAQGTLNEQFF. The DNA of the CDR3 is TGCGCCAGCAGCCAAGATGCCCAGGGAACTCTCAATGAGCAGTTCTTC.

The chain joins TRBV5-4 to TRBJ2-5; D is possibly TRBD2 (5 bases). Germline CDR1 reads SGHNT; CDR2 reads YYREEE (reference sequence). The CDR3 totals 16 residues. V lost 0 bases and J lost 2, with 14 bases in between. The CDR3 DNA sequence: TGTGCCAGCAGCTTGGAATCTGGCGAGGGTCAAGAGACCCAGTACTTC. It codes for CASSLESGEGQETQYF.

This chain links TRBV4-2 with TRBJ2-7; D is unresolved. Trimming left V 0 bases short and J 5 bases short, with 2 bases between. The length of the CDR3 is 11 residues. Germline V gives CDR1 LGHNA, CDR2 YNFKEQ. CDR3 residues: CASSQDNEQYF. Here the CDR3 DNA reads TGTGCCAGCAGCCAAGATAACGAGCAGTACTTC.

The CDR3 protein is CASSGTENSPLHF. DNA for the CDR3: TGTGCCAGCAGTGGGACAGAAAATTCACCCCTCCACTTT. The chain carries TRBV25-1 and TRBJ1-6; the D gene is possibly TRBD1 (6 bases). CDR3 length equals 13 residues. The germline V gene encodes CDR1 MGHDK and CDR2 SYGVNS. Trimming stripped 4 bases from V and 7 bases from J, with 8 bases between.

The chain has TRBV7-8 and TRBJ2-2; D might be TRBD1 (5 bases). The CDR3 runs to 16 residues. Germline V lookup: CDR1 SGHVS, CDR2 FQNEAQ. The ends were cut back, 3 bases at V and 0 bases at J, with 11 bases in the middle. CDR3 in DNA: TGTGCCAGCAGCTTCTTACCGACAGCGAACACCGGGGAGCTGTTTTTT. Translating it yields CASSFLPTANTGELFF.

The gene calls are TRBV6-2 or TRBV6-3 and TRBJ2-3, with 8 bases matching TRBD2. The CDR3 sequence is 17 residues long. V dropped 6 bases and J dropped 6; count of bases not matched to a gene: 17. Germline V gives CDR1 MNHEY, CDR2 SVGEGT. The CDR3 DNA reads as TGTGCCAGCAGCGCCGGGACTAGGCTGTACCTGAAGGATACGCAGTATTTT. Its translation is CASSAGTRLYLKDTQYF.

Only a few counts were recorded for this clonotype. This chain joins TRBV7-8 and TRBJ1-1, with D perhaps matching TRBD1 (5 bases). Trimming took off 5 bases at V and 3 bases at J, with 16 bases between the two ends. This CDR3 contains 15 residues. Germline V gene data show CDR1 as SGHVS and CDR2 as FQNEAQ. The CDR3 DNA is TGTGCCAGCAGCCCGCTAACGATGACAGACACTGAAGCTTTCTTT. Its protein is CASSPLTMTDTEAFF.